These T cell receptor beta chains were read from a single sample in a study of T cell repertoires in cytomegalovirus infection. Their antigens are not known. A single record per CDR3 protein comes from TCRdb applying MiXCR to the reads. The data contain 100,000 to 150,000 distinct CDR3 sequences, over 30% of them seen just once; the ten biggest clones take up around three fifths. The specimen was CD8+ T cells from cultured PBMCs, collected from culture after CMV antigen stimulation. The source is a human donor in good health (CMV status not recorded). Some clones in this sample may be carry-over from other donors' samples. The CDR3 runs from the conserved cysteine through the conserved F or W. Fields, in order: V gene, J gene, clone size, D gene, CDR3 DNA, CDR3 protein. D genes are given only for firm matches. Clone sizes are given selectively: once, few, many, or a class where the clone is expanded.

TRBV28	TRBJ2-2	.	.	TGTGCCGGGGGATACACCGGGGAGCTGTTTTTT	CAGGYTGELFF
TRBV7-2	TRBJ1-2	.	.	TGTGCCAGCCTAGGGCCGGCCAAGGGGAACTATGGCTACACCTTC	CASLGPAKGNYGYTF
TRBV7-2	TRBJ2-1	many	.	TGTGCCAGCAGCTTAGGGTCCGGCAATGAGCAGTTCTTC	CASSLGSGNEQFF
TRBV7-2	TRBJ1-6	.	TRBD1	TGTGCCAGCAGCTTCGGACAGGGAGGGACACCCCTCCACTTT	CASSFGQGGTPLHF
TRBV7-2	TRBJ2-3	.	.	TGTGCCAGCAGCTTAGATGCGCCGGGGCAGGAGTCAGATACGCAGTATTTT	CASSLDAPGQESDTQYF
TRBV12-3/TRBV12-4	TRBJ1-5	few	.	TGTGCCAGCAGTCTGTCGAGATTCGTGGTTCAGCCCCAGCATTTT	CASSLSRFVVQPQHF
TRBV4-1	TRBJ1-5	few	.	TGCGCCAGCAGCCAACGGGACGGGAGCAATCAGCCCCAGCATTTT	CASSQRDGSNQPQHF
TRBV7-9	TRBJ2-5	many	.	TGTGCCAGCAGCTTAGCTAGCGGATTACAAGAGACCCAGTACTTC	CASSLASGLQETQYF
TRBV25-1	TRBJ2-3	.	.	TGTGCCAGCAGTGAATTCTACGGACAGACAGATACGCAGTATTTT	CASSEFYGQTDTQYF
TRBV7-3	TRBJ2-1	.	TRBD2	TGTGCCAGCAGCTTAACTAGCGGGGGCCCTCTGGGCAATGAGCAGTTCTTC	CASSLTSGGPLGNEQFF
TRBV9	TRBJ2-3	.	.	TGTGCCAGCAGCGTCGTTCAAGATACGCAGTATTTT	CASSVVQDTQYF
TRBV6-6	TRBJ2-7	.	.	TGTGCCAGCAGTGGTCCGGTCTACGAGCAGTACTTC	CASSGPVYEQYF
TRBV11-2	TRBJ1-1	.	.	TGTGCCAGCAGCACCCTCCACCCGGAAGCTTTCTTT	CASSTLHPEAFF
TRBV19	TRBJ2-1	.	TRBD1	TGTGCCAGTAGCCTGACAGGGCATGAGCAGTTCTTC	CASSLTGHEQFF
TRBV12-3/TRBV12-4	TRBJ1-2	few	TRBD1	TGTGCCAGCAGTCTGGACAGGGCTGATGGCTACACCTTC	CASSLDRADGYTF
TRBV19	TRBJ2-1	few	TRBD2	TGTGCCAGTATTCGGGGGGGGGAGTACAATGAGCAGTTCTTC	CASIRGGEYNEQFF
TRBV6-2/TRBV6-3	TRBJ1-2	.	TRBD1	TGTGCCAGCAGTACCACGACAGGGAACTATGGCTACACCTTC	CASSTTTGNYGYTF
TRBV28	TRBJ1-1	.	.	TGTGCCAGCAGGGGGGAGGGAACAGGCGAAGCTTTCTTT	CASRGEGTGEAFF
TRBV6-5	TRBJ2-7	.	.	TGTGCCAGCAGTTACGATAGGGGGTTTAACGAGCAGTACTTC	CASSYDRGFNEQYF
TRBV7-9	TRBJ1-2	few	.	TGTGCCAGCAGCCCCTTTGATGGCTACACCTTC	CASSPFDGYTF
TRBV9	TRBJ2-7	many	TRBD2	TGTGCCAGCAGCGTAGGAGCGGGGGGGACCTACGAGCAGTACTTC	CASSVGAGGTYEQYF
TRBV5-1	TRBJ2-5	.	.	TGCGCCAGCAGCTTGGAGGGGGGGAACCCCGGGGAGACCCAGTACTTC	CASSLEGGNPGETQYF
TRBV7-2	TRBJ2-7	.	TRBD2	TGTGCCAGCAGCATTTCCGGGACTAGCGGGATAGCCTACGAGCAGTACTTC	CASSISGTSGIAYEQYF
TRBV6-2/TRBV6-3	TRBJ1-5	few	.	TGTGCCAGCAGTAGCCCCGGACAGAAAATGGGCAATCAGCCCCAGCATTTT	CASSSPGQKMGNQPQHF
TRBV4-1	TRBJ2-7	.	TRBD2	TGCGCCAGCAGCCAAGATTGGCGGGGGTCCTACGAGCAGTACTTC	CASSQDWRGSYEQYF
TRBV5-6	TRBJ1-5	.	TRBD1	TGTGCCAGCAGCTTTAAGGGGGCGCGGCAGCCCCAGCATTTT	CASSFKGARQPQHF
TRBV5-6	TRBJ1-1	.	.	TGTGCCAGCAGCTTCGGCGGGCGGGGGAAGAACACTGAAGCTTTCTTT	CASSFGGRGKNTEAFF
TRBV28	TRBJ2-1	many	.	TGTGCCAGCAGCCCAGTGGGGGTCCGCTGGCAGTTCTTC	CASSPVGVRWQFF
TRBV5-1	TRBJ2-7	.	TRBD1	TGCGCCAGCAGCTTGGCACCGGGACAGGGGGAGAAATACTCCTACGAGCAGTACTTC	CASSLAPGQGEKYSYEQYF
TRBV6-5	TRBJ1-1	.	TRBD1	TGTGCCAGCAGTAGACCGGGACAGGGGTACACTGAAGCTTTCTTT	CASSRPGQGYTEAFF
TRBV12-3/TRBV12-4	TRBJ2-3	.	.	TGTGCCAGCAGTTTATCTTCTTGGGCGGGGACTAGCACAGATACGCAGTATTTT	CASSLSSWAGTSTDTQYF
TRBV27	TRBJ2-1	once	.	TGTGCCAGCAGTTTACTCAGGGGTAGCGATGAGCAGTTCTTC	CASSLLRGSDEQFF
TRBV4-2	TRBJ2-5	.	.	TGTGCCAGCAGCCAAGGGGCGGGGCTCCAAGAGACCCAGTACTTC	CASSQGAGLQETQYF
TRBV7-9	TRBJ1-5	few	.	TGTGCCAGTCAGGGGATTAGCGATCAGCCCCAGCATTTT	CASQGISDQPQHF
TRBV4-3	TRBJ2-2	few	.	TGCGCCAGCAGCCAAGATAATTTAGGCGGGGAGCTGTTTTTT	CASSQDNLGGELFF
TRBV7-9	TRBJ2-5	few	.	TGTGCCAGCAGCTTCATTTTCGGAGGCCAGGAGACCCAGTACTTC	CASSFIFGGQETQYF
TRBV2	TRBJ2-7	.	.	TGTGCCAGCAGCGAACAGGACTTTCCCTACGAGCAGTACTTC	CASSEQDFPYEQYF
TRBV6-5	TRBJ2-7	.	TRBD2	TGTGCCAGCAGTTCCTTAGCGGGGGCCTACGAGCAGTACTTC	CASSSLAGAYEQYF
TRBV20-1	TRBJ1-3	.	.	TGCAGTGCTACTTCCGTAACGGAAGGGGTTTGGGGAAACACCATATATTTT	CSATSVTEGVWGNTIYF